Shown below are 13 T cell receptor beta chains from a single sample sequenced in a study of cytomegalovirus exposure and HLA in healthy donors. The PCR had 60 Vbeta and 13 Jbeta primers. Sequenced by immunoSEQ multiplex PCR; TCRdb stores in-frame clones only, minus some. Of approximately 77,000 clones in the sample, approximately 71% are singletons; the top ten hold 5.5% to 8.5%. Material: PBMCs. The source is a woman aged 35 to 49 in good health and CMV-seronegative.

The chain joins TRBV25-1 to TRBJ1-4; D call uncertain. Germline lookup yields CDR1 MGHDK and CDR2 SYGVNS. The length of the CDR3 is 14 residues. Trimming cost V 6 bases and J 4 bases, with 12 bases left between them. Written as DNA, the CDR3 is TGTGCCAGCAGGTCCGGGTTGAATAATGAAAAACTGTTTTTT. This gives the protein CASRSGLNNEKLFF.

CDR3 coding DNA: TGTGCCAGCAGCTTAATTGCGGGACGCACAGATACGCAGTATTTT. As protein: CASSLIAGRTDTQYF. The chain combines TRBV7-3 with TRBJ2-3; tentative D call: TRBD2 (6 bases). The CDR3 length is 15 residues. With 1 base removed from V and 1 base from J, the gap between germline ends came to 9 bases. CDR1 and CDR2 (germline): SGHTA, FQGTGA. The whole variable domain, remainder taken from reference TRBV7-3 and TRBJ2-3, is GAGVSQTPSNKVTEKGKYVELRCDPISGHTALYWYRQSLGQGPEFLIYFQGTGAADDSGLPNDRFFAVRPEGSVSTLKIQRTERGDSAVYLCASSLIAGRTDTQYFGPGTRLTVL.

In its sample, this clone was seen a few times. J is TRBJ1-1 and V is TRBV5-1; no reliable D call. This CDR3 contains 15 residues. Germline values: CDR1 SGHRS, CDR2 YFSETQ. Between the trimmed V and J ends, which lost 2 bases and 0 bases, there was a span of 11 bases. This CDR3 is CASSLEVYMNTEAFF. CDR3 sequence (DNA): TGCGCCAGCAGCTTAGAAGTTTACATGAACACTGAAGCTTTCTTT.

This clone was seen more than once but under ten times. V usage is TRBV29-1 and J usage is TRBJ2-1, with D maybe TRBD2 (5 bases). Germline CDR1 SQVTM, CDR2 ANQGSEA. Trimming cost V 1 base and J 2 bases, with 15 bases left between them. The CDR3 is 16 residues long. This chain's CDR3 is CSVEGGMGSTYNEQFF. The CDR3 region has the DNA TGCAGCGTTGAAGGAGGGATGGGGAGTACCTACAATGAGCAGTTCTTC.

The J gene is TRBJ2-7, the V gene TRBV5-1, with TRBD1 matching 7 bases. This CDR3 contains 20 residues. V shed 4 bases, J shed 2 bases, and the junction held 24 bases outside the gene matches. The germline CDR1 and CDR2 sequences are SGHRS and YFSETQ. The CDR3 region is CASSPCRSGTARNQAYEQYF. CDR3 nucleotide sequence: TGCGCCAGCAGCCCGTGCCGTTCCGGGACAGCAAGAAACCAAGCCTACGAGCAGTACTTC.

The chain couples TRBV2 to TRBJ1-5; a possible D gene is TRBD1 (5 bases). Trimming left V 4 bases short and J 2 bases short, with 9 bases between. The CDR3 has 14 amino acids. The germline CDR1 and CDR2 sequences are SNHLY and FYNNEI. In DNA form, the CDR3 reads TGTGCCAGCAGTGTTGGCAGGGGCAATCAGCCCCAGCATTTT. Protein sequence: CASSVGRGNQPQHF.

Only a few counts were recorded for this clone. This chain links TRBV5-4 with TRBJ2-7, with D perhaps TRBD1 (5 bases). Germline CDR1 SGHNT, CDR2 YYREEE (reference sequence). This CDR3 is built from 15 residues. V was trimmed by 0 bases and J by 0 bases, leaving 10 bases between them. CDR3 DNA: TGTGCCAGCAGCTTGGAGGGGCCCTTCTCCTACGAGCAGTACTTC. It specifies CASSLEGPFSYEQYF.

The rearrangement links TRBV18 to TRBJ1-5; possibly TRBD1 for D (5 bases). Trimming pared 4 bases from V and 5 bases from J, leaving 12 bases between. CDR3 size: 14 residues. CDR1 is KGHSH, CDR2 LQKENI, per germline. The DNA for the CDR3 is TGTGCCAGCTCACGGGCAGGGAGGGATCAGCCCCAGCATTTT. Protein product: CASSRAGRDQPQHF.

CDR3 loop: CASCLAGGQTQYF. As DNA, the CDR3 is TGTGCCAGCTGCCTAGCGGGAGGGCAGACGCAGTATTTT. This chain connects TRBV6-6 to TRBJ2-3, with TRBD2 matching 12 bases. CDR3 length: 13 residues. The V segment lost 8 bases and the J segment 9 bases; nucleotides outside the gene matches: 6. Germline V CDR1 and CDR2: MNHNY, SVGAGI (reference sequence).

In this sample, this clone turned up a few times. The genes are TRBV5-1 and TRBJ2-3, with 10 nucleotides matching TRBD2. The CDR3 totals 18 residues. V dropped 3 bases and J dropped 2; count of bases not matched to a gene: 12. Germline V gene sequence: CDR1 SGHRS, CDR2 YFSETQ. CDR3 sequence reads: CASSSLAGVPVPTDTQYF. CDR3 nucleotide sequence: TGCGCCAGCAGCTCCCTAGCGGGGGTCCCCGTCCCCACAGATACGCAGTATTTT.

The chain joins TRBV6-1 to TRBJ2-3, with D maybe TRBD1 (5 bases). This CDR3 has 14 residues. The V gene lost 6 bases and the J gene lost 2 bases, with 12 bases spanning the gap. Germline CDR1 MNHNS, CDR2 SASEGT. The CDR3 bases are TGTGCCAGCAGGGTGTCAGGGAACACAGATACGCAGTATTTT. Residues: CASRVSGNTDTQYF.

V and J are TRBV5-1 and TRBJ2-4; D perhaps matches TRBD2 (7 bases). The V gene lost 4 bases and the J gene lost 4 bases, with 21 bases spanning the gap. Germline CDR1 reads SGHRS; CDR2 reads YFSETQ. The length of the CDR3 is 17 residues. CDR3 nucleotides: TGCGCCAGCAGCCCGGGGGGCACCAACCCCGCGAAAAACATTCAGTACTTC. This gives the protein CASSPGGTNPAKNIQYF.

The V call is TRBV25-1, the J call TRBJ1-1; D perhaps matches TRBD1 (5 bases). Germline CDR1 is MGHDK and CDR2 is SYGVNS. V was clipped by 8 bases and J by 0 bases, with 13 bases between them. CDR3 length equals 14 residues. The CDR3 coding sequence is TGTGCCAGCGAGGCGGGGCCCTTGAACACTGAAGCTTTCTTT. Translated: CASEAGPLNTEAFF.